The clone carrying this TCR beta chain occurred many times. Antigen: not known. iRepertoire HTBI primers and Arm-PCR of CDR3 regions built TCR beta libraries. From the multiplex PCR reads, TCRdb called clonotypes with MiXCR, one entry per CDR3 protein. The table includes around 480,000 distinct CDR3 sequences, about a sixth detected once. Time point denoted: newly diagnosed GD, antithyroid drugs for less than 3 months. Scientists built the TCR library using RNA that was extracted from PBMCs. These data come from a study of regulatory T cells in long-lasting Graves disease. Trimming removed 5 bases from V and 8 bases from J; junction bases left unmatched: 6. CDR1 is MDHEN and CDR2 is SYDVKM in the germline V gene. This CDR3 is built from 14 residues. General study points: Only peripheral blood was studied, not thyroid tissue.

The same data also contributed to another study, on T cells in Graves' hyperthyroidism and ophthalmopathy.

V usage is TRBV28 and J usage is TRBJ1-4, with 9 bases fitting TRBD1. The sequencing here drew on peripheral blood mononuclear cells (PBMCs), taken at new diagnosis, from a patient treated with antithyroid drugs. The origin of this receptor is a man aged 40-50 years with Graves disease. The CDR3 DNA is TGTGCCAGCAGTGCCCCGGGACAGGGAGAAAAACTGTTTTTT. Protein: CASSAPGQGEKLFF.